What follows is one TCR beta chain and its context. The antigen is unknown. CDR1 is SQVTM and CDR2 is ANQGSEA in the germline V gene. The CDR3 is made up of 11 amino acids. J gave up 6 bases and V 7 bases, and 3 bases lay outside the gene matches. The sample originates from a study of cytomegalovirus exposure and HLA in healthy donors. General observations from the study: In vitro data verified a few CMV-associated chains as specific for CMV antigens. The likely origin of a cluster of highly shared sequence variants was a sequencing artifact. Common viral pathogens seemed, in a later analysis, to connect with several of the most significant clusters. In a later analysis, at a false discovery rate of 0.05, roughly 17,000 TCR beta sequences were associated with HLA alleles.

This PCR relied on a set of 60 Vbeta primers and 13 Jbeta primers. Method: immunoSEQ multiplex PCR; TCRdb's copy keeps in-frame clones and lacks some. The sample lists some 150,000 clones; around 80% were seen once. Sequenced sample: PBMCs. J is TRBJ1-2 and V is TRBV29-1; 9 positions agree with TRBD1. The receptor comes from a woman in her twenties or thirties in good health and CMV-seropositive. The CDR3 nucleotides read TGCAGCGCCGGACAGGGGAATGGCTACACCTTC. Translated, it gives CSAGQGNGYTF.